The 14 T cell receptor beta chains reported below all come from one sample, sequenced in a study of T cells in Graves' hyperthyroidism and ophthalmopathy. The source material, RNA transcripts, was used to amplify TCR beta CDR3 regions. A set of HTBI primers served as the primers for a first-round RT-PCR of the TCR CDR3. TCRdb re-called the multiplex PCR reads through MiXCR, storing one row per CDR3 protein. Here the sample spans 600,000 to 700,000 distinct CDR3 sequences, over 40% being singletons. The specimen sequenced was peripheral blood or thyroid tissue (not recorded which). Every receptor here comes from an adult man with Graves' disease, either hyperthyroidism or ophthalmopathy (not recorded which).

On this clonotype: This sequence may be a read error, since a much larger clone differs from it by one base. V usage is TRBV20-1 and J usage is TRBJ1-6, with a tentative D call TRBD1 (5 bases). Germline lookup yields CDR1 DFQATT and CDR2 SNEGSKA (reference sequence). This CDR3 spans 16 amino acids. CDR3: CSARDPGAVGWSPPHF. CDR3 nucleotides: TGCAGTGCTAGAGATCCCGGGGCGGTAGGGTGGTCACCCCCCCACTTT.

Ten or more counts support this clonotype. This chain uses TRBV7-9 with TRBJ1-1; TRBD1 is a possible D gene (6 bases). Germline CDR1 and CDR2: SEHNR and FQNEAQ (reference sequence). Trimming shortened V by 5 bases and J by 1 base, and 11 bases separated the two germline ends. The CDR3 loop spans 14 amino acids. This CDR3 reads CASSLGQTNTEAFF. CDR3 in DNA: TGTGCCAGCAGCCTAGGACAGACGAACACTGAAGCTTTCTTT.

This clonotype has ten or more counts. This chain joins TRBV2 and TRBJ1-1; D not certain. V lost 7 bases to trimming and J lost 2 bases, with 5 bases between them. The CDR3 loop spans 11 amino acids. The germline gives CDR1 SNHLY, CDR2 FYNNEI. Here the CDR3 reads CASNANTEAFF. The CDR3 nucleotides are TGTGCCAGCAATGCTAACACTGAAGCTTTCTTT.

The rearrangement links TRBV14 to TRBJ2-6; the D gene is possibly TRBD1 (6 bases). V gave up 0 bases and J gave up 4 bases, with 13 bases separating them. CDR3 length equals 17 residues. Germline CDR1 SGHDN, CDR2 FVKESK. As DNA, the CDR3 is TGTGCCAGCAGCCAAGACGGCAGGGGAGTAGGGGCCAACGTCCTGACTTTC. This encodes CASSQDGRGVGANVLTF.

CDR3 DNA sequence: TGTGCCAGCCTATCGACAGGGGGCCAGAATTCACCCCTCCACTTT. It encodes CASLSTGGQNSPLHF. The chain joins TRBV25-1 to TRBJ1-6, with TRBD1 identical over 10 bases. The CDR3 is 15 amino acids. Germline CDR1 and CDR2: MGHDK and SYGVNS. J gave up 7 bases and V 8 bases, and 8 bases lay outside the gene matches.

This clonotype was recorded only once. Given the absence of the conserved phenylalanine or tryptophan at the CDR3 end, a read error is likely. The DNA is omitted, as the CDR3 cannot be located on it reliably, and the CDR3 follows TCRdb's listing. The CDR3 sequence is CASSALAG. The chain recombines TRBV9 with TRBJ2-6; the D segment call TRBD2 is taken from the table without a DNA check. The CDR3 is 8 amino acids in total, end residues counted. The germline V gene encodes CDR1 SGDLS and CDR2 YYNGEE.

This chain links TRBV7-9 with TRBJ2-7, with D perhaps matching TRBD1 (6 bases). The CDR3 runs to 15 residues. Germline CDR1 is SEHNR and CDR2 is FQNEAQ (reference sequence). Trimming cost V 7 bases and J 5 bases, with 21 bases left between them. DNA for the CDR3: TGTGCCAGCATCCTTATGGACAGCCATCCCGACGAGCAGTACTTC. Translated, it gives CASILMDSHPDEQYF.

There are many counts of this clonotype. This chain uses TRBV29-1 with TRBJ1-1, with 11 positions matching TRBD1. The CDR3 spans 13 residues. Germline V CDR1 and CDR2: SQVTM, ANQGSEA. With 7 bases clipped from V and 6 bases from J, the junction kept 7 bases outside the gene matches. The CDR3 sequence: CSEGTGGHSEAFF. The CDR3 DNA sequence: TGCAGCGAAGGGACAGGGGGACATTCTGAAGCTTTCTTT.

The V gene is TRBV7-9, the J gene TRBJ1-5; D gene uncertain. V was pared by 3 bases and J by 1 base, with 10 bases between. Germline lookup yields CDR1 SEHNR and CDR2 FQNEAQ (reference sequence). This CDR3 has 15 amino acids. Written as DNA, the CDR3 is TGTGCCAGCAGCTTTACCCCCGGCAGCAATCAGCCCCAGCATTTT. Translating gives CASSFTPGSNQPQHF. The variable domain in full, completed from reference TRBV7-9 and TRBJ1-5, reads DTGVSQNPRHKITKRGQNVTFRCDPISEHNRLYWYRQTLGQGPEFLTYFQNEAQLEKSRLLSDRFSAERPKGSFSTLEIQRTEQGDSAMYLCASSFTPGSNQPQHFGDGTRLSIL.

The V gene is TRBV15, the J gene TRBJ2-5; 11 bases are shared with TRBD1. Per the germline V gene, CDR1 is LNHNV and CDR2 is YYDKDF (reference sequence). The CDR3 has 14 residues. The V and J ends lost 3 bases and 11 bases, in that order; junction bases with no gene match: 8. Here the CDR3 DNA reads TGTGCCACCAGCAGTTGGGACAGGGGGAATGAGCAGTACTTC. It codes for CATSSWDRGNEQYF.

Notes on this clonotype: Mismatch with germline at one junction end may stem from a read error. This chain joins TRBV29-1 and TRBJ2-2; possibly TRBD2 for D (5 bases). The CDR3 sequence is 14 residues long. Germline V lookup: CDR1 SQVTM, CDR2 ANQGSEA. CDR3 amino acids: CSARLVGGTGELLF. The CDR3 DNA reads as TGCAGTGCGAGGCTTGTGGGTGGTACCGGGGAGCTGCTTTTT.

This clonotype was seen at least ten times. The junction departs from germline at one end; a sequencing error may be responsible. The genes are TRBV15 and TRBJ1-2, with D maybe TRBD1 (5 bases). CDR3 length equals 13 residues. Germline CDR1 LNHNV, CDR2 YYDKDF (reference sequence). In nucleotides, the CDR3 is TGTGCCACCAGCAGAGGGGGGAGTCCTATCCTAATCTTC. It encodes CATSRGGSPILIF.

This clonotype was picked up a small number of times. This sequence joins TRBV20-1 and TRBJ2-7; a possible D gene is TRBD1 (5 bases). The ends were cut back, 0 bases at V and 3 bases at J, with 12 bases in the middle. CDR1 and CDR2 from the germline V gene are DFQATT and SNEGSKA (reference sequence). The CDR3 totals 14 residues. The CDR3 DNA follows: TGCAGTGCTAGAGATGTAGGGGAAGGCTACGAGCAGTACTTC. It translates to CSARDVGEGYEQYF.

This sequence joins TRBV12-3 or TRBV12-4 and TRBJ2-2; a possible D gene is TRBD1 (5 bases). Trimming stripped 6 bases from V and 4 bases from J, with 15 bases between. The CDR3 consists of 15 residues. CDR3 nucleotides: TGTGCCAGCAGCTTCAGCGAAGGGGTCACCGGGGAGCTGTTTTTT. Protein product: CASSFSEGVTGELFF.